This TCR beta chain was identified in a study of blood T cell repertoires in COVID-19. Study-level information: There were acute and convalescent COVID-19 samples, and they came from the United States, Italy and Spain. The cDNA or gDNA used as material had been derived from T cells, B-cell-depleted T cells, or PBMCs.

The CDR3 loop spans 16 amino acids. With V trimmed by 4 bases and J by 2 bases, 3 bases remained unmatched. Germline CDR1 LNHDA, CDR2 SQIVND (reference sequence). The Seattle patients joined while their infection was active and were tracked longitudinally afterward. As originally analysed: Estimation of nucleated cell counts was performed using reference gene primer amplification. Repertoires were generated with immunoSEQ multiplex PCR, while TCRdb's copy carries only in-frame clones and drops some. The V and J calls and clone size are taken from that table; D and trimming were inferred from the DNA. The sample holds some 400,000 clones; more than 75% are singletons and the top ten take 2% to 2.5%.

This chain uses TRBV19 with TRBJ2-5, with 14 bases that match TRBD2. The receptor was derived from a woman in her sixties or seventies with COVID-19, enrolled during active disease. Input material: peripheral blood. The CDR3 DNA is TGTGCCAGTAGTAAGGGACTAGCGGGGGTGCAAGAGACCCAGTACTTC. Its protein product is CASSKGLAGVQETQYF.